The rows below give T cell receptor beta chains drawn from one sample of a study of T cells in Graves' hyperthyroidism and ophthalmopathy. One entry per CDR3 protein results from TCRdb running MiXCR on the multiplex PCR reads. The sample includes over 250,000 distinct CDR3 sequences, roughly an eighth of them seen just once. The specimen was blood. Receptor source: a middle-aged woman with Graves' ophthalmopathy. The conserved cysteine and the conserved F or W are not part of the CDR3 here.

v_gene,len,CDR3aa
TRBV7-9,11,ASSPKFDEKLF
TRBV10-3,11,AISESGGAEAF
TRBV25-1,13,ASSGSGRRTDTQY
TRBV3-1,12,ASSQEGRPVGYT
TRBV19,9,ASSSWTEAF
TRBV6-5,12,ASSYGDNQETQY
TRBV11-2,14,ASSALRRETDEKLF
TRBV19,12,ASSRKGPSDEAF
TRBV5-1,11,ASSLVTGDIQY
TRBV6-1,16,ASSDFRTSGSSNYEQY
TRBV7-9,13,ASSSRDSSSYEQY
TRBV24-1,14,ATAHPEGASYNEQF
TRBV29-1,12,SVRLAGGPHEQF
TRBV6-6,15,ASSYSRIQGSDTEAF
TRBV10-3,11,AISGGRLETQY
TRBV19,12,ASNDRGLDQPQH
TRBV3-1,14,ASSQATEGAYNEQF
TRBV6-1,11,ASSDLGRTEAF
TRBV7-2,10,ASSRPPNEQF
TRBV7-2,13,ASSLAIGMNTEAF
TRBV9,15,ASSLSPLRDGTYEQY
TRBV19,12,ASSKSPHNYGYT
TRBV12-3/TRBV12-4,12,ASSLVASGTEAF
TRBV6-1,12,ASSRRAKNTEAF
TRBV20-1,13,SANSRRGGVETQY
TRBV2,15,ASSRFRDRDWPGELF
TRBV19,13,ASSIKTGGATEAF
TRBV28,10,ASSFFRGTQY
TRBV2,14,ASSAERGELFYGYT
TRBV11-2,13,ASSLTQGVLSGYT
TRBV20-1,15,SALGTGRKESYNEQF